These 18 T cell receptor beta chains came from one sample sequenced in a study of blood T cell repertoires in COVID-19 (dated by TCRdb to the early 2020s). Receptor amplification or capture employed the immunoSEQ multiplex PCR assay. What TCRdb holds here is the immuneACCESS table cut down to in-frame rearrangements. Part of the clones is not present; checked against another copy, under half of the missing clones reflect an unresolved V gene, and the others are unexplained. The sample has about 130,000 clones on record, 84% of them singletons. Clones ranked in the top ten supply roughly a sixth of the sample. Sequenced: peripheral blood. All receptors derive from a woman aged 80 or over with acute or convalescent COVID-19.

The chain combines TRBV4-3 with TRBJ2-3; 8 nucleotides match TRBD2. V trimming: 1 base; J trimming: 4 bases; junction bases outside the gene matches: 4. Germline loops: CDR1 LGHNA, CDR2 YSLEER. The CDR3 extends over 15 amino acids. The CDR3 sequence: CASSQVRGGPDTQYF. For the CDR3, the DNA is TGCGCCAGCAGCCAAGTCCGGGGGGGGCCAGATACGCAGTATTTT.

The gene calls are TRBV29-1 and TRBJ2-6, with D perhaps matching TRBD1 (6 bases). CDR1 is SQVTM and CDR2 is ANQGSEA in the germline V gene. Between the trimmed V and J ends, which lost 2 bases and 7 bases, there was a span of 15 bases. The CDR3 is made up of 15 amino acids. CDR3 DNA sequence: TGCAGCGTTGAATTCCAGGACAGCTCAGCCAACGTCCTGACTTTC. It encodes CSVEFQDSSANVLTF.

The V call is TRBV5-4, the J call TRBJ2-2; 7 nucleotides line up with TRBD2. The V gene's germline CDR1 is SGHNT and CDR2 YYREEE (reference sequence). The CDR3 is made up of 15 amino acids. Trimming took 4 bases from V and 1 from J; bases not matched to a gene: 4. CDR3 sequence: CASSPASGNTGELFF. In DNA form, the CDR3 reads TGTGCCAGCAGCCCAGCTAGCGGGAACACCGGGGAGCTGTTTTTT. The full variable domain, rest sourced from reference TRBV5-4 and TRBJ2-2, is ETGVTQSPTHLIKTRGQQVTLRCSSQSGHNTVSWYQQALGQGPQFIFQYYREEENGRGNFPPRFSGLQFPNYSSELNVNALELDDSALYLCASSPASGNTGELFFGEGSRLTVL.

The chain has TRBV29-1 and TRBJ1-1, with 9 positions matching TRBD1. The germline V gene encodes CDR1 SQVTM and CDR2 ANQGSEA. The CDR3 runs to 15 residues. The V segment lost 5 bases and the J segment 4 bases; nucleotides outside the gene matches: 11. As DNA, the CDR3 is TGCAGCGTTTCCCAACCCGGGACAGGGTTCACTGAAGCTTTCTTT. Translation gives CSVSQPGTGFTEAFF.

This clone was found once. J is TRBJ1-1 and V is TRBV10-3; perhaps TRBD1 as D (6 bases). Trimming pared 3 bases from V and 2 bases from J, leaving 10 bases between. Germline V gene sequence: CDR1 ENHRY, CDR2 SYGVKD. There are 14 residues in the CDR3. The CDR3 DNA follows: TGTGCCATCAGTGATGGGGGCCTCAACACTGAAGCTTTCTTT. It specifies CAISDGGLNTEAFF.

This rearrangement joins TRBV7-2 to TRBJ1-2; 7 nucleotides line up with TRBD1. This CDR3 has 14 residues. The ends lost 4 bases at V and 7 bases at J; junction bases unmatched: 9. Germline loops: CDR1 SGHTA, CDR2 FQGNSA. The CDR3 DNA sequence: TGTGCCAGCAGCTGGAAAGGGGGCGAGGGTGGCTACACCTTC. Protein sequence: CASSWKGGEGGYTF.

The rearrangement joins TRBV11-2 to TRBJ1-1; the D is unclear. V gave up 5 bases and J gave up 5 bases, with 12 bases separating them. The CDR3 is 13 amino acids. The germline CDR1 and CDR2 sequences are SGHAT and FQNNGV. Written as DNA, the CDR3 is TGTGCCAGCAGCCAAAGGAGGATGACTGAAGCTTTCTTT. This encodes CASSQRRMTEAFF.

The chain is built from TRBV4-1 and TRBJ1-3; 7 nucleotides align to TRBD1. Germline lookup yields CDR1 MGHRA and CDR2 YSYEKL. The ends lost 1 base at V and 1 base at J; junction bases unmatched: 7. This CDR3 has 17 amino acids. The CDR3 region has the DNA TGCGCCAGCAGCCAAGCGACAGGGTCTTCTTCTGGAAACACCATATATTTT. This encodes CASSQATGSSSGNTIYF.

The CDR3 here is CASSVEGGTTDTQYF. Written as DNA, the CDR3 is TGTGCCAGCAGCGTAGAGGGGGGGACCACAGATACGCAGTATTTT. The V call is TRBV9, the J call TRBJ2-3; perhaps TRBD2 as D (7 bases). The V end was cut by 0 bases, the J end by 2 bases, with 10 bases between. This CDR3 region has 15 residues. Germline-derived CDR1 and CDR2 are SGDLS and YYNGEE. Together with reference TRBV9 and TRBJ2-3, the CDR3 gives the full variable domain: DSGVTQTPKHLITATGQRVTLRCSPRSGDLSVYWYQQSLDQGLQFLIQYYNGEERAKGNILERFSAQQFPDLHSELNLSSLELGDSALYFCASSVEGGTTDTQYFGPGTRLTVL.

The CDR3 nucleotides read TGTGCCACAAGCGACCTTAGTGGTGAGCAGTACTTC. Translated: CATSDLSGEQYF. The chain combines TRBV10-3 with TRBJ2-7; D gene unclear. The V and J ends lost 10 bases and 7 bases respectively, with 17 bases between them. Germline V gene lookup returns CDR1 ENHRY and CDR2 SYGVKD. The length of the CDR3 is 12 residues.

This sequence joins TRBV6-5 and TRBJ2-1, with a possible D match to TRBD1 (5 bases). From germline, CDR1 is MNHEY and CDR2 SVGAGI. The CDR3 is made up of 12 amino acids. V was cut by 6 bases and J by 10 bases, with 13 bases left in between. Written as DNA, the CDR3 is TGTGCCAGCAGCTCGACAGATCGCGAGCAGTTCTTC. Amino acid sequence: CASSSTDREQFF.

This clone was counted once. The CDR3 sequence is CASSPYQDSGNTIYF. DNA of the CDR3: TGCGCCAGCAGCCCTTATCAGGACTCTGGAAACACCATATATTTT. V is TRBV4-1 and J is TRBJ1-3, with D hard to call. CDR3 length: 15 residues. Trimming took off 4 bases at V and 0 bases at J, with 10 bases between the two ends. Germline V lookup: CDR1 MGHRA, CDR2 YSYEKL.

This chain connects TRBV15 to TRBJ1-1; 8 positions match TRBD1. Unmatched junction bases numbered 7, after V lost 1 base and J lost 0 bases. CDR1 and CDR2 (germline): LNHNV, YYDKDF (reference sequence). The CDR3 contains 17 residues. The CDR3 reads CATSRVYGQGMNTEAFF. In DNA form, the CDR3 reads TGTGCCACCAGCAGAGTTTACGGACAGGGCATGAACACTGAAGCTTTCTTT. Combining the CDR3 with reference TRBV15 and TRBJ1-1 gives the whole variable domain DAMVIQNPRYQVTQFGKPVTLSCSQTLNHNVMYWYQQKSSQAPKLLFHYYDKDFNNEADTPDNFQSRRPNTSFCFLDIRSPGLGDTAMYLCATSRVYGQGMNTEAFFGQGTRLTVV.

The chain carries TRBV19 and TRBJ1-4, with a tentative D call TRBD1 (6 bases). V lost 8 bases and J 1 base, leaving 17 bases between the germline ends. The CDR3 covers 16 residues. Germline V CDR1 and CDR2: LNHDA, SQIVND (reference sequence). This CDR3 reads CASGGQGRRTNEKLFF. The CDR3 DNA reads TGTGCCAGTGGGGGTCAGGGGAGAAGAACTAATGAAAAACTGTTTTTT. Variable domain in full (rest from reference TRBV19 and TRBJ1-4): DGGITQSPKYLFRKEGQNVTLSCEQNLNHDAMYWYRQDPGQGLRLIYYSQIVNDFQKGDIAEGYSVSREKKESFPLTVTSAQKNPTAFYLCASGGQGRRTNEKLFFGSGTQLSVL.

V and J are TRBV9 and TRBJ1-2; maybe TRBD1 (6 bases). Looked up from germline, CDR1 is SGDLS and CDR2 is YYNGEE. CDR3 size: 12 residues. V dropped 3 bases and J dropped 6 bases, with 9 bases sitting between them. Here the CDR3 DNA reads TGTGCCAGCAGCGGAGGGGGACATGGCTACACCTTC. Encoded protein: CASSGGGHGYTF.

This clone was recorded a few times. This chain connects TRBV2 to TRBJ1-2; a possible D gene is TRBD1 (6 bases). The CDR3 runs 12 residues. The V gene's germline CDR1 is SNHLY and CDR2 FYNNEI. Trimming left V 6 bases short and J 4 bases short, with 9 bases between. Here the CDR3 reads CASRRTVYGYTF. The CDR3 DNA follows: TGTGCCAGCAGGAGGACAGTCTATGGCTACACCTTC.

This chain joins TRBV12-3 or TRBV12-4 and TRBJ1-2, with D tentatively TRBD1 (5 bases). Trimming removed 3 bases at V and 8 bases at J, with 10 bases between. The CDR3 contains 12 residues. CDR3 loop: CASSFRTSGYTF. The CDR3 nucleotides read TGTGCCAGCAGTTTCCGGACATCAGGCTACACCTTC.

The gene calls are TRBV19 and TRBJ2-1; D not resolved. The CDR3 extends over 12 amino acids. Germline values: CDR1 LNHDA, CDR2 SQIVND (reference sequence). V was pared by 3 bases and J by 9 bases, with 9 bases between. CDR3 protein: CASSIRATEQFF. CDR3 bases: TGTGCCAGTAGTATTCGAGCGACTGAGCAGTTCTTC. Based on the CDR3 plus reference TRBV19 and TRBJ2-1, the full variable domain is DGGITQSPKYLFRKEGQNVTLSCEQNLNHDAMYWYRQDPGQGLRLIYYSQIVNDFQKGDIAEGYSVSREKKESFPLTVTSAQKNPTAFYLCASSIRATEQFFGPGTRLTVL.